The clone carrying this T cell receptor beta chain was counted between two and nine times. Time point indicated: newly diagnosed GD, antithyroid drugs for less than 3 months. Isolated PBMC RNA provided the starting material for the TCR library. The sample originates from a study of regulatory T cells in long-lasting Graves disease. Arm-PCR with iRepertoire HTBI primers amplified the CDR3 regions for these TCR beta libraries. Each CDR3 protein gets one entry after TCRdb re-called the multiplex PCR reads with MiXCR. The data show more than 350,000 distinct CDR3 sequences, about 15% seen once. Germline loops: CDR1 SGDLS, CDR2 YYNGEE. The CDR3 runs to 13 residues. The V and J ends lost 4 bases and 1 base respectively, with 8 bases between them. These records were also assigned to another study, of T cells in Graves' hyperthyroidism and ophthalmopathy.

The chain joins TRBV9 to TRBJ1-1; no clear D. Sequencing was performed on peripheral blood mononuclear cells (PBMCs), taken at new diagnosis, from a patient treated with antithyroid drugs. This TCR was sampled from a woman in her twenties or thirties with Graves disease. The CDR3 bases are TGTGCCAGCAGCCCCTACGGGAACACTGAAGCTTTCTTT. It translates to CASSPYGNTEAFF. The variable domain in full, completed from reference TRBV9 and TRBJ1-1, reads DSGVTQTPKHLITATGQRVTLRCSPRSGDLSVYWYQQSLDQGLQFLIQYYNGEERAKGNILERFSAQQFPDLHSELNLSSLELGDSALYFCASSPYGNTEAFFGQGTRLTVV.